Listed here are 29 T cell receptor beta chains from one sample, sequenced in a study of cytomegalovirus exposure and HLA in healthy donors. Measured with immunoSEQ multiplex PCR; TCRdb has only the in-frame clones, and not every one. Here the sample spans 110,000 or so clones, more than 75% being singletons. The sample comprised PBMCs. The receptors come from a young man in good health and CMV-seronegative.

The chain has TRBV6-5 and TRBJ1-3; D gene unclear. Germline CDR1 is MNHEY and CDR2 is SVGAGI. Trimming removed 4 bases at V and 0 bases at J, with 7 bases between. The CDR3 runs 14 residues. The CDR3, as DNA: TGTGCCAGCAGTTCCTTGAGCTCTGGAAACACCATATATTTT. Translation: CASSSLSSGNTIYF.

The rearrangement joins TRBV5-6 to TRBJ1-1, with D possibly TRBD1 on 5 matching bases. The CDR3 loop spans 14 amino acids. The V end was cut by 4 bases, the J end by 4 bases, with 14 bases between. Germline lookup yields CDR1 SGHDT and CDR2 YYEEEE. CDR3 in DNA: TGTGCCAGCAGCCTGGGGGGGGAAGGCACTGAAGCTTTCTTT. It translates to CASSLGGEGTEAFF.

The rearrangement joins TRBV30 to TRBJ1-6; tentatively, D is TRBD1 (6 bases). Between the trimmed V and J ends, which lost 0 bases and 7 bases, there was a span of 19 bases. Germline assignment: CDR1 GTSNPN and CDR2 SVGIG (reference sequence). The CDR3 has 17 residues. For the CDR3, the DNA is TGTGCCTGGAGTGTCCCCACCGGCAGGGGCTGGAATTCACCCCTCCACTTT. Its translation is CAWSVPTGRGWNSPLHF.

V usage is TRBV2 and J usage is TRBJ2-7; tentative D call: TRBD1 (6 bases). Per the germline V gene, CDR1 is SNHLY and CDR2 is FYNNEI. V lost 0 bases and J 3 bases, leaving 15 bases between the germline ends. This CDR3 is 16 amino acids long. CDR3 DNA: TGTGCCAGCAGTGAAGCGGGGGCAGGGGACAACTACGAGCAGTACTTC. Residues: CASSEAGAGDNYEQYF. Complete variable domain (other parts from reference TRBV2 and TRBJ2-7): EPEVTQTPSHQVTQMGQEVILRCVPISNHLYFYWYRQILGQKVEFLVSFYNNEISEKSEIFDDQFSVERPDGSNFTLKIRSTKLEDSAMYFCASSEAGAGDNYEQYFGPGTRLTVT.

This chain joins TRBV10-2 and TRBJ1-2; 8 nucleotides align to TRBD1. The V gene end was trimmed by 11 bases and the J gene end by 4 bases; junction bases not matched to a gene: 24. This CDR3 region has 18 residues. Germline CDR1 is WSHSY and CDR2 is SAAADI. Here the CDR3 reads CAFTEIQGAASGSYGYTF. In DNA, the CDR3 is TGCGCCTTCACCGAAATCCAGGGGGCGGCTTCGGGGAGCTATGGCTACACCTTC.

CDR3 nucleotide sequence: TGTGCCTGGAGAGCAGGGGGCGTCTACGAGCAGTACTTC. Its protein product is CAWRAGGVYEQYF. The chain combines TRBV30 with TRBJ2-7; TRBD1 matches at 8 bases. The CDR3 runs 13 residues. Trimming at V came to 3 bases and at J to 3 bases, leaving 4 bases not matched to a gene. Germline CDR1 GTSNPN, CDR2 SVGIG (reference sequence).

This chain connects TRBV30 to TRBJ1-1; D is uncertain. CDR1 and CDR2 from the germline V gene are GTSNPN and SVGIG (reference sequence). The CDR3 contains 13 residues. Trimming left V 3 bases short and J 0 bases short, with 8 bases between. This CDR3 reads CAWRPTVNTEAFF. The DNA of the CDR3 is TGTGCCTGGAGACCTACAGTGAACACTGAAGCTTTCTTT.

The chain employs TRBV19 and TRBJ2-3; 12 nucleotides agree with TRBD2. Trimming cost V 1 base and J 6 bases; bases outside gene matches: 11. Germline-derived CDR1 and CDR2 are LNHDA and SQIVND (reference sequence). This CDR3 comprises 18 residues. CDR3 sequence: CASSIAAPGLAGFDTQYF. The CDR3 nucleotides read TGTGCCAGTAGTATAGCCGCTCCCGGACTAGCGGGATTTGATACGCAGTATTTT.

This clone was seen a single time. The chain employs TRBV6-5 and TRBJ1-3; D is possibly TRBD1 (6 bases). This CDR3 has 15 amino acids. The germline gives CDR1 MNHEY, CDR2 SVGAGI. V was clipped by 6 bases and J by 3 bases, with 15 bases between them. CDR3 DNA: TGTGCCAGCAGCCTACAGGGAAAAGGTGGAAACACCATATATTTT. This gives the protein CASSLQGKGGNTIYF.

The chain employs TRBV5-6 and TRBJ2-3; TRBD2 is a possible D gene (5 bases). Germline CDR1 SGHDT, CDR2 YYEEEE. This CDR3 is built from 12 residues. Trimming removed 4 bases from V and 7 bases from J, with 10 bases in between. The CDR3 loop reads CASSRDRNTQYF. The CDR3 DNA is TGTGCCAGCAGCCGGGATCGGAATACGCAGTATTTT. The complete variable domain, with remaining parts taken from reference TRBV5-6 and TRBJ2-3, reads DAGVTQSPTHLIKTRGQQVTLRCSPKSGHDTVSWYQQALGQGPQFIFQYYEEEERQRGNFPDRFSGHQFPNYSSELNVNALLLGDSALYLCASSRDRNTQYFGPGTRLTVL.

The chain carries TRBV5-1 and TRBJ2-1; 7 bases line up with TRBD1. Germline values: CDR1 SGHRS, CDR2 YFSETQ. V trimming: 4 bases; J trimming: 3 bases; junction bases outside the gene matches: 1. The CDR3 contains 13 residues. CDR3 nucleotides: TGCGCCAGCAGCCGGGACAGCTACAATGAGCAGTTCTTC. Residues: CASSRDSYNEQFF.

Many counts were recorded for this clone. V usage is TRBV28 and J usage is TRBJ1-6; the match to TRBD1 covers 10 bases. The CDR3 consists of 19 residues. In germline, CDR1 is MDHEN, CDR2 SYDVKM. Trimming at V came to 6 bases and at J to 8 bases, leaving 19 bases not matched to a gene. The CDR3 sequence is CASSTGPWSGQGWYSPLHF. As DNA, the CDR3 is TGTGCCAGCAGCACGGGGCCCTGGTCGGGACAGGGGTGGTATTCACCCCTCCACTTT.

This chain's CDR3 is CASSVLNTEAFF. CDR3 DNA sequence: TGTGCCAGCAGTGTTCTTAACACTGAAGCTTTCTTT. The J gene is TRBJ1-1, the V gene TRBV25-1; D gene unclear. V lost 4 bases and J 2 bases, leaving 5 bases between the germline ends. The CDR3 runs 12 residues. Germline CDR1 MGHDK, CDR2 SYGVNS.

This chain links TRBV7-2 with TRBJ1-5; perhaps TRBD1 as D (6 bases). Trimming removed 4 bases at V and 12 bases at J, with 19 bases between. This CDR3 spans 14 amino acids. Germline V gene lookup returns CDR1 SGHTA and CDR2 FQGNSA. CDR3: CASSSDRTSKVQHF. CDR3 nucleotides: TGTGCCAGCAGCTCCGACAGGACGAGTAAGGTCCAGCATTTT.

DNA for the CDR3: TGTGCCAGCAGCTTAGAGGGAAGGCTAGCGGGAATCGGGAGTGAGTATTTT. It encodes CASSLEGRLAGIGSEYF. This chain links TRBV7-2 with TRBJ2-3; 9 bases are a match to TRBD2. Germline CDR1 and CDR2: SGHTA and FQGNSA. The CDR3 extends over 17 amino acids. Losses at the gene ends were 1 base for V and 13 bases for J; bases not matched to a gene: 18.

The chain links TRBV5-1 to TRBJ2-7; D may be TRBD2 (5 bases). Between the trimmed V and J ends, which lost 4 bases and 9 bases, there was a span of 17 bases. This CDR3 is 13 amino acids long. Germline CDR1 reads SGHRS; CDR2 reads YFSETQ. The CDR3 is CASSLRTESGQYF. The CDR3, as DNA: TGCGCCAGCAGCCTCCGGACTGAGTCCGGGCAGTACTTC.

This rearrangement joins TRBV6-5 to TRBJ2-1; the D gene is possibly TRBD2 (6 bases). Germline lookup yields CDR1 MNHEY and CDR2 SVGAGI. Trimming took 3 bases from V and 7 from J, leaving 13 bases between them. The CDR3 contains 14 residues. The CDR3 is CASSYGGGKNEQFF. The CDR3 DNA is TGTGCCAGCAGTTATGGAGGCGGGAAGAATGAGCAGTTCTTC.

The V call is TRBV19, the J call TRBJ2-2; 7 bases match TRBD1. CDR3 length: 15 amino acids. Germline CDR1 LNHDA, CDR2 SQIVND (reference sequence). Trimming at V came to 9 bases and at J to 2 bases, leaving 9 bases not matched to a gene. CDR3 in amino acids: CASIPGTVNTGELFF. CDR3 DNA: TGTGCCAGCATTCCCGGGACAGTCAACACCGGGGAGCTGTTTTTT.

V and J are TRBV7-8 and TRBJ2-1; TRBD2 matches at 10 bases. Germline CDR1 reads SGHVS; CDR2 reads FQNEAQ. J was trimmed by 4 bases and V by 2 bases; bases with no gene match: 11. The CDR3 extends over 18 amino acids. CDR3 in amino acids: CASSLKASGSTLYNEQFF. The CDR3 bases are TGTGCCAGCAGCTTAAAGGCTAGCGGGAGTACCCTTTACAATGAGCAGTTCTTC.

This clone has just one count. The chain employs TRBV6-6 and TRBJ1-1; D gene uncertain. The CDR3 extends over 13 amino acids. Trimming cost V 9 bases and J 1 base, with 12 bases left between them. The germline V gene encodes CDR1 MNHNY and CDR2 SVGAGI (reference sequence). CDR3 loop: CASALKPNTEAFF. The CDR3 DNA reads TGTGCCAGTGCTTTAAAGCCGAACACTGAAGCTTTCTTT.

The chain has TRBV10-3 and TRBJ2-7; 9 nucleotides align to TRBD1. Per germline, CDR1 ENHRY and CDR2 SYGVKD. V lost 3 bases to trimming and J lost 5 bases; unmatched junction nucleotides: 2. The CDR3 spans 13 residues. In DNA, the CDR3 is TGTGCCATCAGTGACGGACAGGGGAACGAGCAGTACTTC. Translation gives CAISDGQGNEQYF.

Only one count was recorded for this clone. The chain recombines TRBV6-6 with TRBJ2-3; D gene uncertain. V was trimmed by 0 bases and J by 5 bases, leaving 9 bases between them. The CDR3 is 14 amino acids. Per the germline V gene, CDR1 is MNHNY and CDR2 is SVGAGI (reference sequence). CDR3 coding DNA: TGTGCCAGCAGTTACTCGTTCTCGGGAGATACGCAGTATTTT. Residues: CASSYSFSGDTQYF.

The chain is built from TRBV5-6 and TRBJ2-7; 13 bases line up with TRBD2. The CDR3 loop spans 16 amino acids. The trim removed 6 bases at V and 2 bases at J, leaving 8 bases unmatched. Looked up from germline, CDR1 is SGHDT and CDR2 is YYEEEE. The CDR3 sequence: CASTRLAGGRTYEQYF. As DNA, the CDR3 is TGTGCCAGCACGAGACTAGCGGGAGGCCGAACCTACGAGCAGTACTTC.

The chain is built from TRBV30 and TRBJ1-2; possible D gene TRBD1, 5 bases. The ends were cut back, 1 base at V and 2 bases at J, with 8 bases in the middle. Per the germline V gene, CDR1 is GTSNPN and CDR2 is SVGIG (reference sequence). The CDR3 spans 13 residues. CDR3 nucleotide sequence: TGTGCCTGGAGTGCTGACAGAAACTATGGCTACACCTTC. This codes for CAWSADRNYGYTF.

The chain has TRBV4-1 and TRBJ2-7; TRBD2 is a possible D gene (5 bases). Germline V gene lookup returns CDR1 MGHRA and CDR2 YSYEKL. V lost 6 bases to trimming and J lost 0 bases, with 15 bases between them. The length of the CDR3 is 15 residues. CDR3 protein: CASSRDGGLSYEQYF. The CDR3 DNA reads TGCGCCAGCAGTCGCGACGGCGGACTCTCCTACGAGCAGTACTTC.

This clone was detected only once. The chain recombines TRBV4-2 with TRBJ2-1, with 10 bases fitting TRBD1. V was clipped by 0 bases and J by 7 bases; unmatched bases: 3. Germline V lookup: CDR1 LGHNA, CDR2 YNFKEQ. This CDR3 region has 15 residues. This CDR3 is CASSQDRTGGNEQFF. The CDR3 DNA is TGTGCCAGCAGCCAAGATAGGACAGGGGGGAATGAGCAGTTCTTC.

This chain uses TRBV7-2 with TRBJ2-1; the D gene is possibly TRBD1 (6 bases). Germline V gene data show CDR1 as SGHTA and CDR2 as FQGNSA. V was shortened by 2 bases and J by 6 bases, with 8 bases between the two germline ends. The CDR3 sequence is 13 residues long. The CDR3 spells CASSLLGANEQFF. CDR3 bases: TGTGCCAGCAGCTTATTGGGGGCCAATGAGCAGTTCTTC.

V gene TRBV2 combines with J gene TRBJ1-1; D remains ambiguous. CDR3 size: 13 residues. Between the trimmed V and J ends, which lost 3 bases and 4 bases, there was a span of 9 bases. Germline loops: CDR1 SNHLY, CDR2 FYNNEI. The CDR3 bases are TGTGCCAGCAGTGAGGGAGGGTTCACTGAAGCTTTCTTT. This codes for CASSEGGFTEAFF.

The rearrangement uses TRBV7-6 and TRBJ2-3, with 10 bases matching TRBD2. Trimming took 5 bases from V and 0 from J; bases not matched to a gene: 8. Per the germline V gene, CDR1 is SGHVS and CDR2 is FNYEAQ. The CDR3 totals 17 residues. Here the CDR3 reads CASSPRTSGTSTDTQYF. CDR3 coding DNA: TGTGCCAGCAGCCCGAGGACTAGCGGCACTAGCACAGATACGCAGTATTTT.